These T cell receptor beta chains were read from a single sample in a study of CD8 T cells in Susac syndrome. TCRdb reanalysed the immunoSEQ multiplex PCR reads using MiXCR and keeps one entry per CDR3 protein. The sample consists of some 150,000 distinct CDR3 sequences, about 95% of them appearing once. The material sequenced was CD4+ T cells from PBMCs. These receptors were obtained from a human donor with Susac syndrome. CDR3s include the opening cysteine and the closing phenylalanine or tryptophan. D genes are given only for firm matches. Only some rows state a clone size, as once, few, many or a class for expanded clones.

15,-,TRBV7-6,-,TRBJ1-1,CASSAGTSGGTEAFF,TGTGCCAGCAGCGCCGGGACCTCCGGGGGGACTGAAGCTTTCTTT
13,-,TRBV7-8,-,TRBJ2-2,CASSPQEAGELFF,TGTGCCAGCAGCCCACAGGAGGCTGGGGAGCTGTTTTTT
16,-,TRBV4-1,-,TRBJ1-4,CASSQTGFTGKEKLFF,TGCGCCAGCAGCCAAACGGGTTTCACGGGGAAGGAAAAACTGTTTTTT
14,-,TRBV6-5,-,TRBJ2-2,CASSPGLHTGELFF,TGTGCCAGCAGCCCCGGACTCCACACCGGGGAGCTGTTTTTT
13,-,TRBV6-1,-,TRBJ1-1,CASSGIGNTEAFF,TGTGCCAGCAGCGGGATTGGGAACACTGAAGCTTTCTTT
13,-,TRBV7-2,-,TRBJ2-1,CASSLGDWGEQFF,TGTGCCAGCAGCTTAGGGGACTGGGGTGAGCAGTTCTTC
15,-,TRBV29-1,-,TRBJ2-6,CSVEDSNGGANVLTF,TGCAGCGTTGAGGACAGCAACGGGGGGGCCAACGTCCTGACTTTC
15,-,TRBV15,-,TRBJ2-1,CATSNGLRQWNEQFF,TGTGCCACCAGCAATGGTCTGAGACAGTGGAATGAGCAGTTCTTC
14,TRBD1,TRBV5-6,-,TRBJ1-2,CASSSGQGRDGYTF,TGTGCCAGCAGCAGCGGACAGGGTCGAGATGGCTACACCTTC
14,-,TRBV25-1,-,TRBJ2-1,CASSGLLGRNEQFF,TGTGCCAGCAGTGGATTACTAGGGAGGAATGAGCAGTTCTTC
14,-,TRBV7-3,-,TRBJ2-7,CASSLSGGGNEQYF,TGTGCCAGCAGCTTAAGCGGTGGGGGCAACGAGCAGTACTTC
16,-,TRBV2,-,TRBJ2-3,CASRAASLVSTDTQYF,TGTGCCAGCAGAGCCGCCAGCCTAGTTTCGACAGATACGCAGTATTTT
14,TRBD1,TRBV27,-,TRBJ2-7,CASSPGQGLYEQYF,TGTGCCAGCAGCCCTGGACAGGGTCTCTACGAGCAGTACTTC
15,TRBD1,TRBV25-1,-,TRBJ1-2,CASSEGGQGYYGYTF,TGTGCCAGCAGTGAAGGCGGACAGGGATACTATGGCTACACCTTC
14,-,TRBV10-2,-,TRBJ1-1,CASSEWGADTEAFF,TGCGCCAGCAGTGAGTGGGGGGCTGACACTGAAGCTTTCTTT
13,-,TRBV2,-,TRBJ1-2,CASTLEGISGYTF,TGTGCCAGCACATTAGAAGGGATTAGTGGCTACACCTTC
15,-,TRBV18,-,TRBJ2-5,CASSPARGTGETQYF,TGTGCCAGCTCACCAGCCCGGGGGACGGGAGAGACCCAGTACTTC
16,TRBD1,TRBV29-1,-,TRBJ2-3,CSVATGEGVSTDTQYF,TGCAGCGTTGCGACAGGGGAAGGAGTCAGCACAGATACGCAGTATTTT
18,TRBD2,TRBV15,-,TRBJ2-5,CATSRDYRLAGGKETQYF,TGTGCCACCAGCAGAGATTACCGTCTAGCGGGGGGCAAGGAGACCCAGTACTTC
14,-,TRBV6-5,-,TRBJ1-3,CATSFDSFGNTIYF,TGTGCCACCTCATTCGACAGCTTTGGAAACACCATATATTTT
15,TRBD1,TRBV9,-,TRBJ2-5,CASSVRQGSEETQYF,TGTGCCAGCAGCGTACGACAGGGGTCGGAAGAGACCCAGTACTTC
16,-,TRBV29-1,-,TRBJ2-3,CSVEDRRLLGGDTQYF,TGCAGCGTTGAAGACCGTCGTTTGTTAGGCGGAGATACGCAGTATTTT
14,-,TRBV5-1,-,TRBJ1-4,CASSEGAGNEKLFF,TGCGCCAGCAGCGAAGGTGCCGGTAACGAAAAACTGTTTTTT
15,-,TRBV14,-,TRBJ2-2,CASSQGTGHTGELFF,TGTGCCAGCAGCCAAGGGACCGGCCACACCGGGGAGCTGTTTTTT
17,TRBD1,TRBV6-1,-,TRBJ2-3,CASRLLNRDRQPLEQYF,TGTGCCAGCAGATTGCTAAACCGGGACAGACAGCCCCTAGAGCAGTATTTT
14,-,TRBV6-2/TRBV6-3,-,TRBJ2-4,CASRGGGAKNIQYF,TGTGCCAGCAGGGGCGGTGGAGCCAAAAACATTCAGTACTTC
15,TRBD2,TRBV9,-,TRBJ2-7,CASSAGTSRSYEQYF,TGTGCCAGCAGCGCGGGGACTAGCCGTTCCTACGAGCAGTACTTC
15,-,TRBV6-6,-,TRBJ2-7,CASNSRGTGYYEQYF,TGTGCCAGCAACTCCCGAGGTACAGGGTATTACGAGCAGTACTTC
14,-,TRBV7-2,-,TRBJ2-2,CASTPDAHTGELFF,TGTGCCAGCACCCCGGACGCTCACACCGGGGAGCTGTTTTTT
13,TRBD1,TRBV18,-,TRBJ1-1,CASSRGTGPEAFF,TGTGCCAGCTCACGAGGGACAGGCCCTGAAGCTTTCTTT
13,TRBD1,TRBV5-1,-,TRBJ1-4,CASRPQGEGILFF,TGCGCCAGCAGACCACAGGGGGAGGGAATACTGTTTTTT
15,-,TRBV25-1,-,TRBJ2-7,CASSDVALKAYEQYF,TGTGCCAGCAGTGATGTTGCACTAAAGGCCTACGAGCAGTACTTC
15,TRBD1,TRBV16,few,TRBJ2-7,CASSQSGQGRYEQYF,TGTGCCAGCAGCCAATCCGGACAGGGACGGTACGAGCAGTACTTC
14,-,TRBV3-1,-,TRBJ2-1,CASSRGSASNEQFF,TGTGCCAGCAGCAGGGGTAGCGCGAGCAATGAGCAGTTCTTC
12,TRBD1,TRBV29-1,-,TRBJ1-1,CSGDRGNTEAFF,TGCAGCGGGGACAGGGGGAACACTGAAGCTTTCTTT
15,-,TRBV2,-,TRBJ1-1,CASSTGGIRNTEAFF,TGTGCCAGCAGTACGGGGGGGATTAGGAACACTGAAGCTTTCTTT